This T cell receptor (beta chain) was sequenced for a study of identifying expanded T cells in peripheral blood. Study results and limitations: About 1.2 clones differed between technical replicates, versus approximately 16 and 19 over time. Variance in clone template counts between approximately 2-week samples significantly increased with total template count across all healthy donors.

No infections or other immune events were documented during collection. Details on this clone: The antigen remains undetermined.

TCRdb's table, derived via immunoSEQ multiplex PCR, lists solely in-frame clones and lacks some. In the table there are around 130,000 clones, 75% to 90% of which are singletons. Germline V lookup: CDR1 SGHTA, CDR2 FQGTGA. CDR3 length: 14 residues. V lost 3 bases, J lost 1 base, and 9 bases lay in between. This clonotype originated in a person aged 18-70 years in good health. The V call is TRBV7-3, the J call TRBJ1-1; no firm D call. The specimen sequenced was blood. CDR3 sequence (DNA): TGTGCCAGCAGCTTCCGGGCAGGGAACACTGAAGCTTTCTTT. Translated, it gives CASSFRAGNTEAFF.